This TCR beta chain came from a study of blood T cell repertoires in COVID-19. Germline loops: CDR1 SNHLY, CDR2 FYNNEI. With 1 base removed from V and 5 bases from J, the gap between germline ends came to 5 bases. The CDR3 loop spans 12 amino acids. The data were produced by immunoSEQ multiplex PCR, yet TCRdb's version contains in-frame clones alone and is incomplete. Of roughly 260,000 clones in the sample, about 90% were seen once. The gene calls are TRBV2 and TRBJ1-2; D is uncertain. The sequenced sample consisted of PBMCs or T cells enriched from blood (not recorded which). This receptor was identified in a human donor in a cohort exposed to, infected with or recovered from COVID-19 (not recorded which). The donor label of this sample is uncertain. In DNA form, the CDR3 reads TGTGCCAGCAGTGAAGGGAGGTATGGCTACACCTTC. It encodes CASSEGRYGYTF.